The text below deals with one T cell receptor (beta chain). This entry belongs to a study of T cell changes during pregnancy in multiple sclerosis. Germline CDR1 is GTSNPN and CDR2 is SVGIG (reference sequence). There are 13 residues in the CDR3. Trimming shortened V by 3 bases and J by 5 bases, and 13 bases separated the two germline ends. Profiled with immunoSEQ multiplex PCR; TCRdb holds only in-frame clones, not every one. The profile shows some 60,000 clones, roughly 93% of them singletons. The input for sequencing was peripheral blood, taken after pregnancy. The chain is built from TRBV30 and TRBJ1-1; D might be TRBD1 (5 bases). This TCR was recovered from a female donor with multiple sclerosis, enrolled in a pregnancy study. The CDR3 sequence is CAWRGLVGTEAFF. For the CDR3, the DNA is TGTGCCTGGAGGGGACTCGTGGGTACTGAAGCTTTCTTT.